The 23 T cell receptor beta chains in this list originate from one sample, sequenced in a study of graft-versus-host responses after intestinal transplantation. Their specific antigens are unknown. Method: immunoSEQ multiplex PCR; TCRdb's copy keeps in-frame clones and lacks some. The sample lists approximately 120,000 clones; about 92% were seen once. Sequences were derived from unstimulated CD4+ T cells sorted from spleen or lymph node cells, sampled before intestinal transplant. These receptors all come from a human donor who received an intestinal transplant.

As DNA, the CDR3 is TGTGCCAGCAGCTTCAGGGTTTCGGGGGATTCACCCCTCCACTTT. This sequence encodes CASSFRVSGDSPLHF. The chain has TRBV5-4 and TRBJ1-6; the D gene is possibly TRBD1 (5 bases). Germline V gene sequence: CDR1 SGHNT, CDR2 YYREEE (reference sequence). Trimming cost V 2 bases and J 8 bases, with 14 bases left between them. The CDR3 is made up of 15 amino acids.

The CDR3 protein is CASSLADRTSGGPVGNEQFF. For the CDR3, the DNA is TGTGCCAGCAGCTTAGCTGACCGGACTAGCGGGGGGCCCGTTGGAAATGAGCAGTTCTTC. The chain combines TRBV7-6 with TRBJ2-1; 14 bases match TRBD2. The CDR3 totals 20 residues. Looked up from germline, CDR1 is SGHVS and CDR2 is FNYEAQ. With 0 bases clipped from V and 7 bases from J, the junction kept 14 bases outside the gene matches.

This clone appeared once. This chain uses TRBV19 with TRBJ2-7; 8 bases match TRBD1. The CDR3 is made up of 14 amino acids. Germline loops: CDR1 LNHDA, CDR2 SQIVND (reference sequence). Germline trimming cut 5 bases from V and 5 bases from J; bases unmatched to any gene: 8. In nucleotides, the CDR3 is TGTGCCAGTAGTGAGGGACAGGTTGAAGACGAGCAGTACTTC. Translation: CASSEGQVEDEQYF.

This clone came up a few times. The J gene is TRBJ2-5, the V gene TRBV6-1; D may correspond to TRBD1 or TRBD2 (5 bases each). The V end was cut by 1 base, the J end by 1 base, with 10 bases between. The CDR3 is made up of 15 amino acids. The germline gives CDR1 MNHNS, CDR2 SASEGT. CDR3 protein: CASSEERGSQETQYF. Here the CDR3 DNA reads TGTGCCAGCAGTGAAGAGAGGGGATCCCAAGAGACCCAGTACTTC.

A word on this clone: A read error may produce the germline difference seen at one junction end. This chain uses TRBV5-1 with TRBJ2-3; D possibly corresponds to TRBD2 (6 bases). CDR1 and CDR2 from the germline V gene are SGHRS and YFSETQ. This CDR3 is 14 amino acids long. As DNA, the CDR3 is TGCGCCACCAGCGCGGGGCTCAGCACAGATACGCAGTATTTT. Translated, it gives CATSAGLSTDTQYF. Full variable domain (remainder filled in from reference TRBV5-1 and TRBJ2-3): KAGVTQTPRYLIKTRGQQVTLSCSPISGHRSVSWYQQTPGQGLQFLFEYFSETQRNKGNFPGRFSGRQFSNSRSEMNVSTLELGDSALYLCATSAGLSTDTQYFGPGTRLTVL.

The CDR3 DNA reads as TGTGCCAGCAGCCCCGGGGAGGGGGCTTCCGGGGCCAACGTCCTGACTTTC. It codes for CASSPGEGASGANVLTF. The chain couples TRBV5-6 to TRBJ2-6; either TRBD1 or TRBD2 may fit D (7 bases each). The CDR3 consists of 17 residues. V lost 4 bases, J lost 4 bases, and 18 bases lay in between. CDR1 SGHDT and CDR2 YYEEEE come from the germline V gene.

The chain employs TRBV27 and TRBJ1-2, with D hard to call. Trimming took 2 bases from V and 4 from J, leaving 5 bases between them. Germline V gives CDR1 MNHEY, CDR2 SMNVEV (reference sequence). The length of the CDR3 is 12 residues. Here the CDR3 reads CASSLKGYGYTF. The CDR3 nucleotides read TGTGCCAGCAGTTTAAAAGGCTATGGCTACACCTTC.

The V gene is TRBV7-2, the J gene TRBJ1-2, with no clear D. Trimming stripped 3 bases from V and 3 bases from J, with 11 bases between. The CDR3 is 14 amino acids. Per germline, CDR1 SGHTA and CDR2 FQGNSA. CDR3 region: CASSFGGRDYGYTF. The CDR3 DNA reads as TGTGCCAGCAGCTTTGGTGGAAGGGACTATGGCTACACCTTC.

The chain recombines TRBV5-1 with TRBJ1-6, with D possibly TRBD1 on 5 matching bases. In germline, CDR1 is SGHRS, CDR2 YFSETQ. CDR3 length: 16 residues. Trimming pared 1 base from V and 7 bases from J, leaving 15 bases between. The CDR3 nucleotides are TGCGCCAGCAGCTTGCTTTCCACAGGCTTCAATTCACCCCTCCACTTT. It encodes CASSLLSTGFNSPLHF. Together with reference TRBV5-1 and TRBJ1-6, the CDR3 gives the full variable domain: KAGVTQTPRYLIKTRGQQVTLSCSPISGHRSVSWYQQTPGQGLQFLFEYFSETQRNKGNFPGRFSGRQFSNSRSEMNVSTLELGDSALYLCASSLLSTGFNSPLHFGNGTRLTVT.

This chain connects TRBV7-3 to TRBJ2-5; TRBD2 agrees at 8 bases. Germline V lookup: CDR1 SGHTA, CDR2 FQGTGA. V trimming: 5 bases; J trimming: 5 bases; junction bases outside the gene matches: 4. This CDR3 has 13 amino acids. The CDR3 nucleotides are TGTGCCAGCAGCCCGGGGGGGCCGGAGACCCAGTACTTC. As protein: CASSPGGPETQYF.

This chain links TRBV4-1 with TRBJ2-7; tentative D call: TRBD1 (7 bases). The germline V gene encodes CDR1 MGHRA and CDR2 YSYEKL. The germline V and J ends were trimmed by 4 bases and 9 bases, with 16 bases remaining between them. This CDR3 is 13 amino acids long. CDR3 coding DNA: TGCGCCAGCAGCCGGGACAGCCGGGGGTGGCAGTACTTC. Translating gives CASSRDSRGWQYF.

The chain uses TRBV30 and TRBJ2-3, with TRBD1 as a possible D gene (5 bases). Per germline, CDR1 GTSNPN and CDR2 SVGIG (reference sequence). V shed 3 bases and J shed 1 base, with 8 bases lying between them. The CDR3 loop spans 13 amino acids. The DNA of the CDR3 is TGTGCCTGGAGGGGCAGGGGCACAGATACGCAGTATTTT. It codes for CAWRGRGTDTQYF. Combining the CDR3 with reference TRBV30 and TRBJ2-3 gives the whole variable domain SQTIHQWPATLVQPVGSPLSLECTVEGTSNPNLYWYRQAAGRGLQLLFYSVGIGQISSEVPQNLSASRPQDRQFILSSKKLLLSDSGFYLCAWRGRGTDTQYFGPGTRLTVL.

The rearrangement links TRBV15 to TRBJ2-5; 7 nucleotides agree with TRBD2. V lost 4 bases, J lost 5 bases, and 10 bases stayed unmatched. The germline gives CDR1 LNHNV, CDR2 YYDKDF (reference sequence). This CDR3 comprises 15 residues. The CDR3, as DNA: TGTGCCACCAGCACCGGGGGGACCACCTGGGAGACCCAGTACTTC. It translates to CATSTGGTTWETQYF.

This chain uses TRBV4-1 with TRBJ1-1, with D perhaps TRBD1 (5 bases). V was trimmed by 8 bases and J by 4 bases, leaving 17 bases between them. CDR1 is MGHRA, CDR2 YSYEKL, per germline. The CDR3 is made up of 14 amino acids. CDR3 sequence reads: CASYFTGGGTEAFF. In DNA form, the CDR3 reads TGCGCCAGCTATTTCACGGGCGGGGGCACTGAAGCTTTCTTT.

V gene TRBV28 combines with J gene TRBJ2-7, with no clear D. The V and J ends lost 5 bases and 1 base respectively, with 9 bases between them. CDR3 length equals 13 residues. Looked up from germline, CDR1 is MDHEN and CDR2 is SYDVKM. The CDR3 is CASSQALSYEQYF. The CDR3 nucleotides read TGTGCCAGCAGTCAAGCGTTATCCTACGAGCAGTACTTC.

The J gene is TRBJ1-3, the V gene TRBV4-2; D not resolved. V shed 1 base and J shed 1 base, with 5 bases lying between them. CDR3 length equals 14 residues. CDR1 and CDR2 (germline): LGHNA, YNFKEQ. In DNA form, the CDR3 reads TGTGCCAGCAGCCAAGGGTTATCTGGAAACACCATATATTTT. This encodes CASSQGLSGNTIYF.

This chain joins TRBV5-1 and TRBJ1-2; 9 nucleotides match TRBD1. The V segment lost 1 base and the J segment 10 bases; nucleotides outside the gene matches: 8. The CDR3 covers 14 residues. Germline assignment: CDR1 SGHRS and CDR2 YFSETQ. The CDR3, as DNA: TGCGCCAGCAGCTTGTCCGGGACAGGGAGAGACTACACCTTC. It yields the protein CASSLSGTGRDYTF.

The chain joins TRBV2 to TRBJ2-3, with 8 nucleotides matching TRBD1. The CDR3 consists of 14 residues. V lost 5 bases to trimming and J lost 3 bases; unmatched junction nucleotides: 4. CDR1 is SNHLY, CDR2 FYNNEI, per germline. The CDR3 loop reads CASSYTGGTDTQYF. Written as DNA, the CDR3 is TGTGCCAGCAGTTATACAGGGGGAACAGATACGCAGTATTTT.

The chain has TRBV4-1 and TRBJ1-5, with D perhaps TRBD1 (5 bases). V was pared by 3 bases and J by 5 bases, with 8 bases between. The CDR3 runs 13 residues. Germline CDR1 and CDR2: MGHRA and YSYEKL. In nucleotides, the CDR3 is TGCGCCAGCAGCCAGGGGCCGGATCAGCCCCAGCATTTT. It codes for CASSQGPDQPQHF.

The chain uses TRBV5-4 and TRBJ2-1; perhaps TRBD1 as D (6 bases). Trimming removed 2 bases from V and 7 bases from J, with 16 bases in between. Per the germline V gene, CDR1 is SGHNT and CDR2 is YYREEE (reference sequence). This CDR3 spans 15 amino acids. The CDR3 sequence is CASSLVDRSGNEQFF. CDR3 DNA sequence: TGTGCCAGCAGCTTAGTCGACAGGTCGGGGAATGAGCAGTTCTTC. The full variable domain, rest sourced from reference TRBV5-4 and TRBJ2-1, is ETGVTQSPTHLIKTRGQQVTLRCSSQSGHNTVSWYQQALGQGPQFIFQYYREEENGRGNFPPRFSGLQFPNYSSELNVNALELDDSALYLCASSLVDRSGNEQFFGPGTRLTVL.

In its sample, this clone was seen a few times. The V gene is TRBV7-9, the J gene TRBJ1-6; the D gene is possibly TRBD1 (6 bases). Trimming stripped 2 bases from V and 7 bases from J, with 9 bases between. CDR3 size: 14 residues. CDR1 is SEHNR and CDR2 is FQNEAQ in the germline V gene (reference sequence). This CDR3 is CASSLSGGNSPLHF. CDR3 bases: TGTGCCAGCAGCTTAAGCGGGGGCAATTCACCCCTCCACTTT.

The chain joins TRBV6-1 to TRBJ1-1; no reliable D call. V lost 4 bases and J 1 base, leaving 7 bases between the germline ends. The CDR3 sequence is 13 residues long. Germline CDR1 reads MNHNS; CDR2 reads SASEGT. For the CDR3, the DNA is TGTGCCAGCAGTGCCAGCCAGAACACTGAAGCTTTCTTT. Protein sequence: CASSASQNTEAFF.

The J gene is TRBJ1-2, the V gene TRBV2, with D maybe TRBD1 (5 bases). V lost 5 bases, J lost 5 bases, and 12 bases lay in between. The germline CDR1 and CDR2 sequences are SNHLY and FYNNEI. There are 13 residues in the CDR3. The CDR3 DNA reads as TGTGCCAGCAGTCAGGGACCTGGATATGGCTACACCTTC. Translation: CASSQGPGYGYTF.